A selection of T cell receptor beta chains follows, all from one sample in a study of blood T cell repertoires in COVID-19. Using immunoSEQ multiplex PCR, the repertoire was profiled, and TCRdb retains in-frame clones only, with some absent. Among about 140,000 clones listed, around 78% were seen once. Sequenced input: peripheral blood. These receptors were collected from a woman older than 75 with active or convalescent COVID-19. The CDR3 runs from the conserved cysteine through the conserved F or W. A D gene is named only where the DNA matches it firmly. Clone size appears in some rows only: once, few, many, or a class for an expanded clone.

>TRBJ1-4|-|-|TRBV2
CASSPPPWDLFNGEEKLFF
TGTGCCAGCAGCCCCCCTCCTTGGGACTTATTCAACGGTGAAGAAAAACTGTTTTTT
>TRBJ2-7|-|-|TRBV2
CASKDGSTYYEQYF
TGTGCCAGCAAGGACGGGAGTACATACTACGAGCAGTACTTC
>TRBJ1-1|-|-|TRBV5-1
CASSTGQLDTEAFF
TGCGCCAGCAGCACAGGACAGTTAGACACTGAAGCTTTCTTT
>TRBJ2-7|-|-|TRBV7-8
CASSPLTGGYSYEQYF
TGTGCCAGCAGCCCACTAACTGGGGGCTACTCCTACGAGCAGTACTTC
>TRBJ2-7|-|-|TRBV6-5
CASSYSNEGSSYEQYF
TGTGCCAGCAGTTACTCGAACGAGGGTTCCTCCTACGAGCAGTACTTC
>TRBJ1-1|-|-|TRBV28
CASSLGVGGTEAFF
TGTGCCAGCAGTTTGGGTGTGGGGGGCACTGAAGCTTTCTTT
>TRBJ1-2|once|-|TRBV6-5
CASSPFGGNYGYTF
TGTGCCAGCAGTCCCTTTGGGGGCAACTATGGCTACACCTTC
>TRBJ1-5|-|-|TRBV7-2
CASSLDSGFQPQHF
TGTGCCAGCAGCTTAGACTCAGGGTTCCAGCCCCAGCATTTT
>TRBJ2-5|-|TRBD1|TRBV6-2/TRBV6-3
CASSYRTGVKETQYF
TGTGCCAGCAGTTACCGGACAGGGGTAAAAGAGACCCAGTACTTC
>TRBJ2-2|once|TRBD2|TRBV4-2
CASTRGDTGELFF
TGTGCCAGCACCCGGGGGGACACCGGGGAGCTGTTTTTT
>TRBJ1-2|once|-|TRBV7-6
CASSLSGGTNGGYTF
TGTGCCAGCAGCTTATCCGGTGGGACAAATGGCGGCTACACCTTC
>TRBJ1-1|-|-|TRBV30
CACHRGGALAFF
TGTGCCTGCCACAGAGGGGGGGCGCTGGCTTTCTTT
>TRBJ2-7|-|TRBD1|TRBV30
CAWSVPGGGYEQYF
TGTGCCTGGAGTGTACCAGGGGGCGGGTACGAGCAGTACTTC
>TRBJ2-7|-|-|TRBV29-1
CSVGDTLHEQYF
TGCAGCGTTGGGGACACCCTCCACGAGCAGTACTTC
>TRBJ1-2|-|-|TRBV4-1
CASSLEQDLGYTF
TGCGCCAGCAGCCTCGAACAGGATCTTGGCTACACCTTC
>TRBJ1-2|-|TRBD1|TRBV27
CASSSGQEVYYGYTF
TGTGCCAGCAGCTCGGGACAGGAAGTATACTATGGCTACACCTTC
>TRBJ2-2|-|TRBD1|TRBV11-2
CASSLTQGSGELFF
TGTGCCAGCAGCTTAACACAGGGGAGCGGGGAGCTGTTTTTT
>TRBJ2-3|-|-|TRBV6-5
CASRGIASTDTQYF
TGTGCCAGCCGCGGGATAGCTAGCACAGATACGCAGTATTTT
>TRBJ2-1|once|TRBD2|TRBV19
CASSIPSGNSKDEQFF
TGTGCCAGTAGTATCCCCAGCGGGAATTCCAAGGATGAGCAGTTCTTC
>TRBJ1-6|once|-|TRBV7-6
CASTEGGAGSPLHF
TGTGCCAGCACCGAGGGTGGTGCGGGTTCACCCCTCCACTTT
>TRBJ1-1|-|TRBD1|TRBV15
CATSRERLGTGNTEAFF
TGTGCCACCAGCAGAGAACGTTTGGGGACAGGGAACACTGAAGCTTTCTTT
>TRBJ2-7|-|-|TRBV9
CASSETGYSYEQYF
TGTGCCAGCAGCGAGACAGGCTACTCCTACGAGCAGTACTTC